The next 31 T cell receptor beta chains were all read from a single sample in a study of blood T cells in healthy people across ages. Sample-barcoded 5' priming and a J-beta primer mix drove a second PCR of roughly 6 to 12 cycles. TCRdb re-called the 5' RACE reads with MiXCR, one entry per CDR3 protein. The repertoire holds over 450,000 distinct CDR3 sequences, with around 24% as singletons. The same specimen was also included in a second study, on T cells of mothers and their children.

Sequencing was carried out using blood. Source of these receptors: a boy between 10 and 17 years old in good health.

The chain is built from TRBV12-3 or TRBV12-4 and TRBJ2-6; D ambiguous. The CDR3 length is 13 residues. Trimming shortened V by 3 bases and J by 12 bases, and 12 bases separated the two germline ends. The chain's CDR3 is CASSLGRISVLTF. The CDR3 coding sequence is TGTGCCAGCAGTTTGGGAAGAATCAGCGTCCTGACTTTC.

This clonotype was counted a few times. This chain links TRBV18 with TRBJ2-3; D possibly corresponds to TRBD2 (5 bases). CDR3 length: 18 residues. V lost 0 bases and J 3 bases, leaving 19 bases between the germline ends. Germline CDR1 is KGHSH and CDR2 is LQKENI. This CDR3 is CASSPPRSPGVWTDTQYF. In DNA form, the CDR3 reads TGTGCCAGCTCACCACCGCGGAGCCCCGGGGTTTGGACAGATACGCAGTATTTT.

In nucleotides, the CDR3 is TGTGCCACCAGCCTTTGGCTAAGTGACGGGAACGAGCAGTACTTC. Its translation: CATSLWLSDGNEQYF. The V call is TRBV15, the J call TRBJ2-7; a weak D match, TRBD2 (5 bases). Deletions cut 5 bases from V and 5 bases from J, with 19 bases between. The CDR3 is 15 residues long. Germline values: CDR1 LNHNV, CDR2 YYDKDF (reference sequence).

The chain carries TRBV9 and TRBJ1-1; D might be TRBD1 (6 bases). The CDR3 totals 14 residues. Trimming removed 3 bases at V and 5 bases at J, with 14 bases between. Germline CDR1 is SGDLS and CDR2 is YYNGEE. This chain's CDR3 is CASSGGGVRTEAFF. In DNA, the CDR3 is TGTGCCAGCAGCGGAGGGGGGGTGAGGACTGAAGCTTTCTTT.

This clonotype was seen a handful of times. V is TRBV6-1 and J is TRBJ2-2; TRBD2 is a possible D gene (5 bases). The V and J ends lost 8 bases and 3 bases respectively, with 13 bases between them. The germline CDR1 and CDR2 sequences are MNHNS and SASEGT. The CDR3 extends over 14 amino acids. As DNA, the CDR3 is TGTGCCAGCCGCCTCGGGGTTGACACCGGGGAGCTGTTTTTT. It encodes CASRLGVDTGELFF.

This sequence joins TRBV7-9 and TRBJ2-3; D might be TRBD1 or TRBD2, each matching 6 bases. This CDR3 comprises 18 residues. CDR1 is SEHNR, CDR2 FQNEAQ, per germline (reference sequence). Deletions cut 2 bases from V and 0 bases from J, with 18 bases between. CDR3 sequence (DNA): TGTGCCAGCAGCTTAACACGGGGAGGACAGAGTAGCACAGATACGCAGTATTTT. Translating gives CASSLTRGGQSSTDTQYF.

The rearrangement joins TRBV6-2 or TRBV6-3 to TRBJ2-5; D assignment may be TRBD1 or TRBD2 (5 bases each). Per germline, CDR1 MNHEY and CDR2 SVGEGT. The CDR3 is 14 residues long. Trimming removed 4 bases from V and 0 bases from J, with 9 bases in between. The CDR3 nucleotides read TGTGCCAGCAGTTCGGGGACCCACCAAGAGACCCAGTACTTC. It encodes CASSSGTHQETQYF.

V is TRBV24-1 and J is TRBJ2-5; TRBD2 matches 11 bases. The DNA end is more similar to TRBJ2-1, so the J call may be wrong. This CDR3 contains 16 residues. In germline, CDR1 is KGHDR, CDR2 SFDVKD. The CDR3, as DNA: TGTGCCACCAGTGACGAACTAGCGGGGGACTACAATGAGCAGTTCTTC. This translates into CATSDELAGDYNEQFF.

As to this clonotype: One end of the junction varies from germline; a read error may be responsible. In DNA, the CDR3 is TGTGCCAGCAGCCAAAAACCGGGGGCCAAGTGGGTCTACGAACAGTACTTC. Protein product: CASSQKPGAKWVYEQYF. The chain combines TRBV3-1 with TRBJ2-7, with D tentatively TRBD1 or TRBD2 (6 bases each). This CDR3 spans 17 amino acids. The germline V gene has CDR1 LGHDT and CDR2 YNNKEL (reference sequence).

Here the CDR3 reads CASSAGGSVYNEQFF. The CDR3 DNA is TGTGCCAGCAGTGCGGGGGGGTCGGTCTACAATGAGCAGTTCTTC. This chain connects TRBV28 to TRBJ2-1; 9 bases match TRBD2. The CDR3 length is 15 residues. J was trimmed by 3 bases and V by 5 bases; bases with no gene match: 5. The germline gives CDR1 MDHEN, CDR2 SYDVKM.

In its sample, this clonotype was seen a few times. The gene calls are TRBV20-1 and TRBJ2-7; tentative D call: TRBD1 (6 bases). This CDR3 is 13 amino acids long. V gave up 5 bases and J gave up 0 bases, with 11 bases separating them. Germline V gene sequence: CDR1 DFQATT, CDR2 SNEGSKA (reference sequence). The CDR3 DNA reads as TGCAGTGCTGTCTGGGGGCGCTCCTACGAGCAGTACTTC. Its protein product is CSAVWGRSYEQYF.

Worth noting for this clonotype: The junction does not match germline at one end; this may be a read error. The chain employs TRBV4-2 and TRBJ2-6, with D perhaps matching TRBD1 (5 bases). The CDR3 loop spans 16 amino acids. Germline values: CDR1 LGHNA, CDR2 YNFKEQ. The CDR3 loop reads CASSQDGNSGANVLTF. As DNA, the CDR3 is TGTGCCAGCAGCCAAGATGGGAACTCTGGGGCCAACGTCCTGACCTTC.

The chain carries TRBV15 and TRBJ2-3, with 14 nucleotides matching TRBD2. Trimming removed 4 bases from V and 4 bases from J; junction bases left unmatched: 4. This CDR3 spans 16 amino acids. Germline values: CDR1 LNHNV, CDR2 YYDKDF (reference sequence). In DNA, the CDR3 is TGTGCCACCAGCATCGGACTAGCGGGAGGAGCAGATACGCAGTATTTT. This codes for CATSIGLAGGADTQYF.

The V call is TRBV29-1, the J call TRBJ2-5; TRBD2 matches at 13 bases. The J call may be mistaken, given a closer DNA end match to TRBJ2-7. The CDR3 consists of 14 residues. Germline assignment: CDR1 SQVTM and CDR2 ANQGSEA. The CDR3 DNA reads TGCAGCGTTGAAGACGGACTAGCGGGAGACGAGCAGTACGTC. Translated, it gives CSVEDGLAGDEQYV.

The chain combines TRBV5-5 with TRBJ1-6; 8 positions match TRBD1. Germline V gene data show CDR1 as SGHKS and CDR2 as YYEKEE (reference sequence). This CDR3 spans 17 amino acids. Trimming at V came to 0 bases and at J to 7 bases, leaving 9 bases not matched to a gene. This CDR3 reads CASSLDGRGPLNSPLHF. For the CDR3, the DNA is TGTGCCAGCAGCTTGGACGGCAGGGGGCCGCTCAATTCACCCCTCCACTTT.

This clonotype showed up just a few times. The chain is built from TRBV7-3 and TRBJ2-5, with 7 bases that match TRBD1. The length of the CDR3 is 15 residues. V was pared by 5 bases and J by 2 bases, with 8 bases of the junction left unmatched. Germline V gene sequence: CDR1 SGHTA, CDR2 FQGTGA. CDR3 amino acids: CASSEGTVLQETQYF. Written as DNA, the CDR3 is TGTGCCAGCAGCGAAGGGACAGTGTTGCAAGAGACCCAGTACTTC.

This chain uses TRBV11-2 with TRBJ2-5, with TRBD2 as a possible D gene (7 bases). CDR3 length: 18 amino acids. In germline, CDR1 is SGHAT, CDR2 FQNNGV. V was cut by 1 base and J by 3 bases, with 21 bases left in between. CDR3 DNA sequence: TGTGCCAGCAGCTTAGGGCGGGGGCGGGGAGCTTCCGAAGAGACCCAGTACTTC. This translates into CASSLGRGRGASEETQYF.

The chain has TRBV29-1 and TRBJ2-2; 11 positions match TRBD1. V lost 3 bases to trimming and J lost 6 bases; unmatched junction nucleotides: 0. CDR3 length equals 13 residues. Looked up from germline, CDR1 is SQVTM and CDR2 is ANQGSEA. This CDR3 is CSVEGQGAGELFF. Here the CDR3 DNA reads TGCAGCGTTGAGGGACAGGGGGCCGGGGAGCTGTTTTTT.

The chain is built from TRBV29-1 and TRBJ1-1, with a tentative D call TRBD1 (5 bases). CDR1 is SQVTM, CDR2 ANQGSEA, per germline. This CDR3 comprises 13 residues. The V gene lost 7 bases and the J gene lost 5 bases, with 17 bases spanning the gap. CDR3 DNA sequence: TGCAGCGCCGGGGACCTTGAGGGGACTGAAGCTTTCTTT. Its protein is CSAGDLEGTEAFF.

This clonotype has a handful of counts. V is TRBV9 and J is TRBJ2-7; D is possibly TRBD1 or TRBD2 (5 bases each). Germline V gene data show CDR1 as SGDLS and CDR2 as YYNGEE. The germline V and J ends were trimmed by 0 bases and 3 bases, with 10 bases remaining between them. This CDR3 spans 14 amino acids. DNA for the CDR3: TGTGCCAGCAGCGTAGGGGACCTCTACTACGAGCAGTACTTC. Its protein is CASSVGDLYYEQYF.

This chain joins TRBV2 and TRBJ2-6; TRBD1 matches at 12 bases. In germline, CDR1 is SNHLY, CDR2 FYNNEI. V lost 2 bases to trimming and J lost 4 bases; unmatched junction nucleotides: 3. The CDR3 sequence is 17 residues long. The CDR3 bases are TGTGCCAGCAGTGAATGGGGACAGGGGGCCGGGGCCAACGTCCTGACTTTC. It is translated as CASSEWGQGAGANVLTF.

The genes are TRBV6-1 and TRBJ2-5, with 7 bases aligning to TRBD2. V shed 4 bases and J 2 bases; nucleotides not matched to a gene: 10. This CDR3 spans 16 amino acids. The germline gives CDR1 MNHNS, CDR2 SASEGT. The CDR3, as DNA: TGTGCCAGCAGTGGGGAGGGTGGCGGGGCACAAGAGACCCAGTACTTC. Translation: CASSGEGGGAQETQYF.

This clonotype was picked up many times. The chain recombines TRBV19 with TRBJ2-1; D perhaps matches TRBD1 (5 bases). From germline, CDR1 is LNHDA and CDR2 SQIVND (reference sequence). Trimming cost V 3 bases and J 3 bases, with 6 bases left between them. This CDR3 has 13 amino acids. CDR3 DNA: TGTGCCAGTAGTATTGGACACTACAATGAGCAGTTCTTC. Translation gives CASSIGHYNEQFF. Complete variable domain (other parts from reference TRBV19 and TRBJ2-1): DGGITQSPKYLFRKEGQNVTLSCEQNLNHDAMYWYRQDPGQGLRLIYYSQIVNDFQKGDIAEGYSVSREKKESFPLTVTSAQKNPTAFYLCASSIGHYNEQFFGPGTRLTVL.

This chain connects TRBV27 to TRBJ1-2, with a possible D match to TRBD1 (5 bases). CDR1 is MNHEY, CDR2 SMNVEV, per germline (reference sequence). This CDR3 has 15 amino acids. Trimming removed 6 bases at V and 4 bases at J, with 18 bases between. This chain's CDR3 is CASRVDDSDFYGYTF. The CDR3, as DNA: TGTGCCAGCAGGGTCGATGACAGCGATTTCTATGGCTACACCTTC.

This clonotype occurred a few times. The genes are TRBV27 and TRBJ1-1; D not certain. The V end lost 2 bases, the J end lost 11 bases, and 9 bases lay between the germline ends. CDR1 is MNHEY, CDR2 SMNVEV, per germline (reference sequence). There are 11 residues in the CDR3. The CDR3 coding sequence is TGTGCCAGCAGTTTAGGACGGGAGGCTTTCTTT. Its protein is CASSLGREAFF.

The rearrangement links TRBV9 to TRBJ2-5; maybe TRBD2 (6 bases). The germline CDR1 and CDR2 sequences are SGDLS and YYNGEE. The CDR3 has 19 residues. V lost 0 bases, J lost 0 bases, and 21 bases lay in between. CDR3 amino acids: CASSVGARAGSPYQETQYF. CDR3 nucleotides: TGTGCCAGCAGCGTAGGTGCTAGGGCGGGGTCTCCTTACCAAGAGACCCAGTACTTC.

This clonotype has more than one count but fewer than ten. The rearrangement joins TRBV3-1 to TRBJ2-1; 10 nucleotides line up with TRBD2. The J call may be faulty, since TRBJ2-7 better matches the DNA end. Germline CDR1 is LGHDT and CDR2 is YNNKEL (reference sequence). This CDR3 has 15 residues. CDR3 sequence reads: CASSPWTSGWGEQYF. CDR3 in DNA: TGTGCCAGCAGCCCGTGGACTAGCGGCTGGGGGGAGCAGTACTTC.

In this sample, this clonotype turned up a few times. The V call is TRBV15, the J call TRBJ1-4, with 7 bases aligning to TRBD1. This CDR3 is 15 amino acids long. The V gene end was trimmed by 1 base and the J gene end by 8 bases; junction bases not matched to a gene: 7. CDR1 is LNHNV, CDR2 YYDKDF, per germline (reference sequence). CDR3 in DNA: TGTGCCACCAGCAGAGGACACGGGACAGAGGAAAAACTGTTTTTT. Amino acid sequence: CATSRGHGTEEKLFF.

In this sample, this clonotype turned up a few times. The J gene is TRBJ2-7, the V gene TRBV2; D remains ambiguous. With 0 bases removed from V and 2 bases from J, the gap between germline ends came to 8 bases. Germline assignment: CDR1 SNHLY and CDR2 FYNNEI. The CDR3 covers 14 residues. CDR3 DNA sequence: TGTGCCAGCAGTGAAGCCGGAGTGGCCTACGAGCAGTACTTC. This gives the protein CASSEAGVAYEQYF.

This clonotype appeared a few times. V gene TRBV4-3 combines with J gene TRBJ2-5; D is ambiguous. The J call is doubtful: the DNA matches TRBJ2-1 better. Looked up from germline, CDR1 is LGHNA and CDR2 is YSLEER. The CDR3 length is 14 residues. This CDR3 reads CASSQGLGFNEQFF. In nucleotides, the CDR3 is TGCGCCAGCAGCCAAGGGTTAGGGTTCAATGAGCAGTTCTTC.

V and J are TRBV12-5 and TRBJ2-5; the match to TRBD2 covers 8 bases. The junction had 3 bases not matched to a gene; V was cut back by 2 bases and J by 7 bases. This CDR3 has 13 residues. In germline, CDR1 is LGHNT, CDR2 FRNRAP. The CDR3 region is CASGLKAGGTQYF. The CDR3 DNA follows: TGTGCTAGTGGTTTGAAGGCGGGGGGGACCCAGTACTTC.